This T cell receptor beta chain derives from a study of cytomegalovirus exposure and HLA in healthy donors. Findings and caveats of the study: Association with HLA alleles at 0.05 false discovery rate was found for about 17,000 TCR beta sequences in a later analysis. In a later analysis, an Asian-associated ancestry cluster reportedly showed fewer N-insertions than the roughly 710-donor mean.

The junction had 10 bases not matched to a gene; V was cut back by 5 bases and J by 1 base. CDR1 is MDHEN and CDR2 is SYDVKM in the germline V gene. The CDR3 is made up of 16 amino acids. It was with 60 Vbeta and 13 Jbeta primers that the PCR ran. Repertoires were generated with immunoSEQ multiplex PCR, while TCRdb's copy carries only in-frame clones and drops some. The sample lists 110,000 or so clones, over 75% seen once, with more than 1.5% in the top ten. This clone appeared a few times. What it recognizes is unknown. Material: PBMCs. The V gene is TRBV28, the J gene TRBJ2-7, with 8 positions matching TRBD2. The receptor comes from a middle-aged man in good health and CMV-seronegative. The CDR3 region is CASSTFGRGVSYEQYF. As DNA, the CDR3 is TGTGCCAGCAGTACCTTCGGGAGGGGGGTATCCTACGAGCAGTACTTC.